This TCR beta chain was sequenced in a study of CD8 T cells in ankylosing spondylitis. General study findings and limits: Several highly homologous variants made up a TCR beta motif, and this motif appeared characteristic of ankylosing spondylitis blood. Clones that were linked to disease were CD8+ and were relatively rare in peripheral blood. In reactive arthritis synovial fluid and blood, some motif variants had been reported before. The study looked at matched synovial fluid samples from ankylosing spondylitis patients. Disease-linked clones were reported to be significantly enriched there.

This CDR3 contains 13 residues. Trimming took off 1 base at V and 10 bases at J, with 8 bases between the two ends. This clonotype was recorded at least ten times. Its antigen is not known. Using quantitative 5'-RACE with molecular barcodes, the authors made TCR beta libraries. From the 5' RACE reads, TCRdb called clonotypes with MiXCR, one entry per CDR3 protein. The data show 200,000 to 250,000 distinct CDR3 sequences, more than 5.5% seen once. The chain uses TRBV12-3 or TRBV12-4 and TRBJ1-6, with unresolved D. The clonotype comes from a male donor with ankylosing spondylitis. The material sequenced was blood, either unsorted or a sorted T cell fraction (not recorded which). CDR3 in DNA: TGTGCCAGCAGTTTAGGGCTGCGGTCACCCCTCCACTTT. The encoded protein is CASSLGLRSPLHF.